The rows below give T cell receptor beta chains drawn from one sample of a study of blood T cell repertoires in COVID-19. Data came from immunoSEQ multiplex PCR; TCRdb stores just in-frame clones and leaves some out. The sample holds around 280,000 clones, around 90% seen once. Sequencing was carried out using peripheral blood. These receptors came from a woman aged 45-65 years who had recovered from COVID-19. The CDR3 runs from the conserved cysteine through the conserved F or W. The D gene is left open where the match is weak. Only part of the rows carry a size: once, few, many, or a class if the clone is expanded.

size	length	V	D	J	CDR3	DNA
-	13	TRBV5-1	-	TRBJ1-1	CASSLGAGAEAFF	TGCGCCAGCAGCTTGGGGGCAGGGGCTGAAGCTTTCTTT
-	17	TRBV18	-	TRBJ2-3	CASSPGGPRPSTDTQYF	TGTGCCAGCTCGCCCGGAGGGCCCCGGCCAAGCACAGATACGCAGTATTTT
-	15	TRBV4-1	TRBD1	TRBJ1-2	CASSQDRGQGAGYTF	TGCGCCAGCAGCCAAGATCGAGGACAGGGCGCTGGCTACACCTTC
-	16	TRBV6-2/TRBV6-3	TRBD1	TRBJ1-2	CASSPLGQGANYGYTF	TGTGCCAGCAGCCCTCTGGGACAGGGGGCTAACTATGGCTACACCTTC
-	13	TRBV30	-	TRBJ1-2	CAWRTVVNYGYTF	TGTGCCTGGCGGACTGTTGTTAACTATGGCTACACCTTC
-	17	TRBV5-6	TRBD1	TRBJ1-5	CASSDRQGLAWGWPQHF	TGTGCCAGCAGCGACAGACAGGGCCTCGCTTGGGGTTGGCCCCAGCATTTT
-	13	TRBV24-1	-	TRBJ2-1	CATSGHPYNEQFF	TGTGCCACCAGTGGACACCCTTACAATGAGCAGTTCTTC
-	15	TRBV5-1	TRBD2	TRBJ2-7	CASSFTTSSSYEQYF	TGCGCCAGCAGCTTCACGACTAGCTCCAGCTACGAGCAGTACTTC
-	14	TRBV18	-	TRBJ1-3	CASSPGASGNTIYF	TGTGCCAGCTCACCGGGGGCCTCTGGAAACACCATATATTTT
-	15	TRBV13	-	TRBJ1-4	CASSLRRSTNEKLFF	TGTGCCAGCAGCCTCCGGAGGTCAACTAATGAAAAACTGTTTTTT
-	15	TRBV30	-	TRBJ1-5	CAWSVGAGTNQPQHF	TGTGCCTGGAGTGTAGGTGCGGGCACCAATCAGCCCCAGCATTTT
-	18	TRBV11-2	-	TRBJ1-2	CASRSNEIGTRLNYGYTF	TGTGCCAGCAGATCCAACGAGATCGGGACAAGACTAAACTATGGCTACACCTTC
-	14	TRBV19	TRBD1	TRBJ1-1	CASSMTGGNTEAFF	TGTGCCAGTAGTATGACAGGGGGGAACACTGAAGCTTTCTTT
-	14	TRBV28	-	TRBJ2-3	CASSLLASTDTQYF	TGTGCCAGCAGTTTACTTGCGAGCACAGATACGCAGTATTTT
-	15	TRBV7-6	TRBD2	TRBJ2-3	CASSLEVAGSDTQYF	TGTGCCAGCAGCTTAGAGGTAGCGGGGAGCGATACGCAGTATTTT
-	14	TRBV28	TRBD1	TRBJ2-3	CASTSGTGADTQYF	TGTGCCAGCACCTCCGGGACAGGGGCAGATACGCAGTATTTT
-	20	TRBV19	TRBD2	TRBJ2-6	CASSSQPLLAGFSGANVLTF	TGTGCCAGTAGTTCCCAACCTTTACTAGCGGGATTCTCTGGGGCCAACGTCCTGACTTTC
-	14	TRBV6-6	-	TRBJ1-1	CASSLRGANTEAFF	TGTGCCAGCAGTTTACGGGGGGCGAACACTGAAGCTTTCTTT
-	15	TRBV7-2	TRBD1	TRBJ2-7	CASSLGLGGPYEQYF	TGTGCCAGCAGCTTAGGGCTAGGGGGCCCCTACGAGCAGTACTTC
-	14	TRBV19	-	TRBJ1-5	CASSSRKGHQPQHF	TGTGCCAGTAGTAGCAGGAAGGGGCATCAGCCCCAGCATTTT
-	15	TRBV7-9	TRBD1	TRBJ2-1	CASSVGQIAYNEQFF	TGTGCCAGCAGCGTGGGACAGATAGCTTACAATGAGCAGTTCTTC
-	13	TRBV6-5	-	TRBJ1-2	CASSYEVNYGYTF	TGTGCCAGCAGTTACGAGGTTAACTATGGCTACACCTTC
-	14	TRBV19	-	TRBJ2-5	CASSIMERQETQYF	TGTGCCAGTAGTATAATGGAGCGCCAAGAGACCCAGTACTTC
-	16	TRBV6-5	TRBD1	TRBJ2-3	CASSYWTTGDTDTQYF	TGTGCCAGCAGTTACTGGACGACAGGGGATACAGATACGCAGTATTTT
-	16	TRBV4-2	TRBD1	TRBJ1-4	CASSQDPGQDNEKLFF	TGTGCCAGCAGCCAAGATCCGGGACAGGATAATGAAAAACTGTTTTTT
-	12	TRBV29-1	-	TRBJ1-2	CSVVRQAYGYTF	TGCAGCGTTGTTCGGCAGGCCTATGGCTACACCTTC
-	13	TRBV6-6	-	TRBJ2-1	CASGQGTVNEQFF	TGTGCCAGCGGGCAGGGAACGGTGAATGAGCAGTTCTTC
-	13	TRBV6-5	-	TRBJ1-1	CASSPLFFTEAFF	TGTGCCAGCAGTCCCCTGTTCTTCACTGAAGCTTTCTTT
-	14	TRBV25-1	-	TRBJ1-6	CASSEQIYNSPLHF	TGTGCCAGCAGTGAGCAGATTTATAATTCACCCCTCCACTTT
-	17	TRBV6-2/TRBV6-3	-	TRBJ2-6	CASSYARGYSGANVLTF	TGTGCCAGCAGTTACGCCAGGGGCTACTCTGGGGCCAACGTCCTGACTTTC
-	13	TRBV5-5	TRBD1	TRBJ1-1	CASIPTGVTEAFF	TGTGCCAGCATCCCGACAGGGGTGACTGAAGCTTTCTTT
-	15	TRBV11-2	-	TRBJ1-1	CASSLERAMNTEAFF	TGTGCCAGCAGCTTAGAGAGAGCGATGAACACTGAAGCTTTCTTT
-	15	TRBV6-6	-	TRBJ2-1	CATSMGGYSYNEQFF	TGTGCCACCTCAATGGGGGGTTACTCCTACAATGAGCAGTTCTTC
-	18	TRBV5-8	TRBD2	TRBJ2-5	CASSPGSSGGTTEETQYF	TGTGCCAGCAGCCCGGGATCAAGTGGAGGGACTACCGAAGAGACCCAGTACTTC
-	15	TRBV27	TRBD2	TRBJ2-1	CASSLSIAGNNEQFF	TGTGCCAGCAGTTTATCGATAGCGGGGAACAATGAGCAGTTCTTC
-	16	TRBV30	TRBD2	TRBJ2-1	CAWAVETSGGADEQFF	TGTGCCTGGGCGGTAGAGACTAGCGGGGGGGCCGATGAGCAGTTCTTC
-	14	TRBV5-4	-	TRBJ2-3	CASSSGEPTDTQYF	TGTGCCAGCAGCTCGGGGGAGCCCACAGATACGCAGTATTTT
-	13	TRBV6-2/TRBV6-3	-	TRBJ1-1	CASSFSMNTEAFF	TGTGCCAGCAGTTTTTCAATGAACACTGAAGCTTTCTTT
few	14	TRBV6-1	-	TRBJ1-2	CASSEAGGRYGYTF	TGTGCCAGCAGTGAAGCAGGGGGAAGGTATGGCTACACCTTC
-	14	TRBV29-1	-	TRBJ2-2	CSVEEAGEPGELFF	TGCAGCGTTGAAGAGGCAGGGGAACCCGGGGAGCTGTTTTTT
-	16	TRBV3-1/TRBV3-2	TRBD1	TRBJ2-1	CASSQARGLSYNEQFF	TGTGCCAGCAGCCAAGCGAGGGGGCTATCCTACAATGAGCAGTTCTTC
few	17	TRBV6-7	TRBD1	TRBJ1-1	CASSTGDRGYERTEAFF	TGTGCCAGCAGTACCGGGGACAGGGGGTATGAACGGACTGAAGCTTTCTTT
-	15	TRBV4-1	TRBD1	TRBJ1-2	CASSQVGQEGLGYTF	TGCGCCAGCAGCCAAGTGGGACAGGAGGGTCTCGGCTACACCTTC
-	13	TRBV5-1	TRBD1	TRBJ2-3	CASSQQGSDTQYF	TGCGCCAGCAGCCAACAGGGGTCAGATACGCAGTATTTT
-	13	TRBV29-1	TRBD2	TRBJ2-5	CSATRAGGETQYF	TGCAGCGCCACCCGGGCCGGGGGGGAGACCCAGTACTTC
-	18	TRBV23-1	TRBD2	TRBJ2-6	CASIHPGEGVSGANVLTF	TGCGCCAGCATCCATCCTGGGGAGGGAGTTTCTGGGGCCAACGTCCTGACTTTC
-	15	TRBV28	TRBD2	TRBJ2-2	CASSLAGGPTGELFF	TGTGCCAGCTCACTAGCGGGAGGCCCCACCGGGGAGCTGTTTTTT
-	11	TRBV30	-	TRBJ2-7	CAWGRTHEQYF	TGTGCCTGGGGCAGGACTCACGAGCAGTACTTC
-	16	TRBV7-2	TRBD1	TRBJ1-6	CASSLVLWDSHSPLHF	TGTGCCAGCAGCTTAGTCCTTTGGGACAGCCATTCACCCCTCCACTTT
once	15	TRBV4-3	-	TRBJ2-6	CASSQTGSGANVLTF	TGCGCCAGCAGCCAAACGGGCTCTGGGGCCAACGTCCTGACTTTC
-	12	TRBV6-1	-	TRBJ2-7	CASNSGSYEQYF	TGTGCCAGCAACTCGGGCTCCTACGAGCAGTACTTC
-	15	TRBV2	TRBD1	TRBJ1-2	CASRPGQMINYGYTF	TGTGCCAGCAGACCGGGACAGATGATTAACTATGGCTACACCTTC
many	16	TRBV6-5	-	TRBJ1-1	CASSYAQGGVNTEAFF	TGTGCCAGCAGTTACGCACAGGGTGGAGTGAACACTGAAGCTTTCTTT
-	14	TRBV5-4	TRBD1	TRBJ2-1	CASSLVPGGNEQFF	TGTGCCAGCAGCTTGGTCCCAGGGGGCAATGAGCAGTTCTTC
-	11	TRBV6-5	-	TRBJ1-1	CASSHRERAFF	TGTGCCAGCAGCCACAGGGAGAGAGCTTTCTTT